This T cell receptor (beta chain) comes out of a study of CD8 T cells in ankylosing spondylitis. Points from the study as a whole: There were earlier reports of some motif variants in reactive arthritis synovial fluid and blood. A motif of roughly 8 highly homologous TCR beta variants was seen as apparently characteristic of ankylosing spondylitis blood.

The CDR3 totals 16 residues. Trimming stripped 3 bases from V and 0 bases from J, with 15 bases between. CDR1 and CDR2 from the germline V gene are SGHRS and YFSETQ. This clonotype was recorded at least ten times. The antigen remains unidentified. Using its own MiXCR run on the 5' RACE reads, TCRdb lists one record per CDR3 protein. The table records around 490,000 distinct CDR3 sequences, less than 6% of them present only once. This sequence originates from a male donor with ankylosing spondylitis. Sequencing was done on a sample of blood, either unsorted or a sorted T cell fraction (not recorded which). This chain connects TRBV5-1 to TRBJ1-1; tentative D call: TRBD1 (6 bases). CDR3 sequence reads: CASSSSTGVMNTEAFF. CDR3 bases: TGCGCCAGCAGCTCCTCGACAGGTGTCATGAACACTGAAGCTTTCTTT.